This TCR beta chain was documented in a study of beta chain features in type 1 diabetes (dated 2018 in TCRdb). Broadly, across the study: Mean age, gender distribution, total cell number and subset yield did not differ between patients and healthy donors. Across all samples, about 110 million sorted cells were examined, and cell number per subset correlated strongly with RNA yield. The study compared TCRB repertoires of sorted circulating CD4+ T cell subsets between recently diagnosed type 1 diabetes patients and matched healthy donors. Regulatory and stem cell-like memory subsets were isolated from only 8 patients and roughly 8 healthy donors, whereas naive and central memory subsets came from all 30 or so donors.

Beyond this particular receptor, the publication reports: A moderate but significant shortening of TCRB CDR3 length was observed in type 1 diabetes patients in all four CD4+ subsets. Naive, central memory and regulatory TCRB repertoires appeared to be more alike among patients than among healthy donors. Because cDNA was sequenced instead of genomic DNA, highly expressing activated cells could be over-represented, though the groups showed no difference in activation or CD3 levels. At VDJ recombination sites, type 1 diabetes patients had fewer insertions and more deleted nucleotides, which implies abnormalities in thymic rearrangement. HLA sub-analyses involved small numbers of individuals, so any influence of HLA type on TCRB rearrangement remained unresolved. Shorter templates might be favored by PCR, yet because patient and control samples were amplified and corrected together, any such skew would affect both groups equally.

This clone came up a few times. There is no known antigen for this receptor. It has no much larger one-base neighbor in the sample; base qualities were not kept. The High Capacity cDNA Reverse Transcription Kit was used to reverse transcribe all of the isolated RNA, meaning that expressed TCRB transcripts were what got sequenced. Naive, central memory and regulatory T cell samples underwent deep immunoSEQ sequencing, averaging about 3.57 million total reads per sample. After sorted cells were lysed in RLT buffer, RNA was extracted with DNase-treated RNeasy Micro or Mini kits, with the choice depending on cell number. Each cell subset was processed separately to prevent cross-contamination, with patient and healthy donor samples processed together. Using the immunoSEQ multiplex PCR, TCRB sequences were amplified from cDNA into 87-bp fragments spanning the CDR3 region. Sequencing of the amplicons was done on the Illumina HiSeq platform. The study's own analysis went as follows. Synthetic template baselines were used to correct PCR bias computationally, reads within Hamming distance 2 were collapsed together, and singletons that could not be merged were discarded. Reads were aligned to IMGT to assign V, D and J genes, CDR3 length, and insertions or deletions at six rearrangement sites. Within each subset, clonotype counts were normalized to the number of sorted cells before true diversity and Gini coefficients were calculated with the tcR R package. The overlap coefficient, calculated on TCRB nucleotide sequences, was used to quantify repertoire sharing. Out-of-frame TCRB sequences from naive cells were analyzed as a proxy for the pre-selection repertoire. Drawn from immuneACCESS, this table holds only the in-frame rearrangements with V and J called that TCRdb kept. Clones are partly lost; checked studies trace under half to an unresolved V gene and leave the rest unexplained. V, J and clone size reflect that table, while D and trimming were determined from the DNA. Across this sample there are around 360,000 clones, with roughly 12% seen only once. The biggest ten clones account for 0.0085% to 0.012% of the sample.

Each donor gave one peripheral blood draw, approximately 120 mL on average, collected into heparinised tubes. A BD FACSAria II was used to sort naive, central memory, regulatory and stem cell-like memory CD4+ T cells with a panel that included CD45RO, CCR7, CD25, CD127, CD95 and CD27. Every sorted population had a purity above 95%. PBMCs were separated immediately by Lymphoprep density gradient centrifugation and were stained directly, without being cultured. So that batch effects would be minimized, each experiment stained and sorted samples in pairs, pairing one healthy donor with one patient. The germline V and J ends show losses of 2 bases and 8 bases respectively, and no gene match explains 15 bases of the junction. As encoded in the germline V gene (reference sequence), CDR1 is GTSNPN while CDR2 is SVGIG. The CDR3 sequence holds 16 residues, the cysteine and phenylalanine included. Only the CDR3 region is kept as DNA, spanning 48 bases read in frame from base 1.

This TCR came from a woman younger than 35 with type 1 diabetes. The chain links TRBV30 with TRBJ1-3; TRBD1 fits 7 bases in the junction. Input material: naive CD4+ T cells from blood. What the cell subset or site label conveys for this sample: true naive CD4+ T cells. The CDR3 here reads CAWSRLLSGTADTIYF. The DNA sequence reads TGTGCCTGGAGTCGCCTCCTATCCGGGACAGCGGACACCATATATTTT.